The clone carrying this T cell receptor (beta chain) was recorded many times. Its antigen is still unknown. The germline CDR1 and CDR2 sequences are KGHDR and SFDVKD. This CDR3 contains 15 residues. V lost 4 bases, J lost 3 bases, and 7 bases stayed unmatched. Orbital computed tomography, together with clinical symptoms, serum thyroxine, TRAb and thyroid ultrasound, was used for diagnosis. This specimen comes from a study of Graves' ophthalmopathy and Graves' hyperthyroidism. From RNA, the CDR3 regions of TCR beta chains were amplified and sequenced. Second-round multiplex PCR came after first-round RT-PCR with HTBI primers. One entry per CDR3 protein results from TCRdb running MiXCR on the multiplex PCR reads. The profile shows hundreds of thousands of distinct CDR3 sequences, approximately 14% of them singletons. General study findings and limits: The model achieved 70.59% sensitivity and around 72% specificity for ophthalmopathy progression.

Sequenced input: blood. The V call is TRBV24-1, the J call TRBJ2-5; TRBD1 matches 7 bases. This TCR was recovered from a woman under 40 with Graves' ophthalmopathy. CDR3 amino acids: CATSDYRDSKETQYF. CDR3 DNA sequence: TGTGCCACCAGTGACTACCGGGACAGTAAAGAGACCCAGTACTTC.